The clone carrying this T cell receptor (beta chain) has a handful of counts. Amplified material comprised TCR beta CDR3 regions derived from RNA transcripts. First-round RT-PCR employed HTBI primers, with a second-round multiplex PCR after it. TCRdb analysed the multiplex PCR reads with MiXCR anew, one entry per CDR3 protein. The sample records 260,000 or so distinct CDR3 sequences, around 50% being singletons. This entry comes from a study of Graves' ophthalmopathy and Graves' hyperthyroidism. About the study: The authors collected peripheral blood at initial diagnosis, before any treatment.

Germline V gene lookup returns CDR1 DFQATT and CDR2 SNEGSKA (reference sequence). The CDR3 length is 11 residues. V shed 3 bases and J shed 5 bases, with 7 bases lying between them. The chain uses TRBV20-1 and TRBJ2-5; D call uncertain. What was sequenced was peripheral blood. This TCR was sampled from an adult man with Graves' ophthalmopathy. As DNA, the CDR3 is TGCAGTGCTAGGAGTTTGGAGACCCAGTACTTC. Its protein product is CSARSLETQYF.